This note documents a single TCR beta chain sequence. Generated by immunoSEQ multiplex PCR, the TCRdb table keeps only in-frame clones and is missing some. The sample yields about 140,000 clones, just under 80% seen once. The data originate from a study of blood T cell repertoires in COVID-19. Study as a whole: COVID-19 samples from acute and convalescent phases originated in the United States, Italy and Spain.

Trimming took off 1 base at V and 5 bases at J, with 4 bases between the two ends. CDR1 SGDLS and CDR2 YYNGEE come from the germline V gene. This CDR3 comprises 12 residues. The chain employs TRBV9 and TRBJ2-1; D uncertain. Specimen: peripheral blood. This clonotype was sampled from a woman aged 55-75 years with acute or convalescent COVID-19. CDR3 DNA: TGTGCCAGCAGCGTAATCAACAATGAGCAGTTCTTC. Protein sequence: CASSVINNEQFF.